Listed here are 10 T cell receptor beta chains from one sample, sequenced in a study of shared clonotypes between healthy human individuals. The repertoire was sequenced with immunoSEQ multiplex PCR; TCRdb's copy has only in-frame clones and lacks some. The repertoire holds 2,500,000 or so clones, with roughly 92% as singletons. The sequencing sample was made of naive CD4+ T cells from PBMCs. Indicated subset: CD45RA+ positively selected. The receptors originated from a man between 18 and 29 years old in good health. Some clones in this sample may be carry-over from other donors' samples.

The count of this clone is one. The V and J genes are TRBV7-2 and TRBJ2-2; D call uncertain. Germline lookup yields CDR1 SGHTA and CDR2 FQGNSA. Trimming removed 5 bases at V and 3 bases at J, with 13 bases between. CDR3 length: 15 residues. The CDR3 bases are TGTGCCAGCAGCCCGCCGGAGTGGTACACCGGGGAGCTGTTTTTT. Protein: CASSPPEWYTGELFF.

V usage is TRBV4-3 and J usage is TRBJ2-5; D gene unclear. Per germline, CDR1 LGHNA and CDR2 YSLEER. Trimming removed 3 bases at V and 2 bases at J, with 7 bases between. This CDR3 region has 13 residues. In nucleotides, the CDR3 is TGCGCCAGCAGCCAGCAAATACAAGAGACCCAGTACTTC. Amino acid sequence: CASSQQIQETQYF.

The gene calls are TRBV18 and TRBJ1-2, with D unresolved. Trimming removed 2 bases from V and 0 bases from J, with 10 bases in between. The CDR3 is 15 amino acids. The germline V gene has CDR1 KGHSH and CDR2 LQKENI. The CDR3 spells CASSPKTRANYGYTF. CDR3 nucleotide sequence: TGTGCCAGCTCACCAAAGACCCGAGCTAACTATGGCTACACCTTC. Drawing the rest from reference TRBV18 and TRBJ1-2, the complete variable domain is NAGVMQNPRHLVRRRGQEARLRCSPMKGHSHVYWYRQLPEEGLKFMVYLQKENIIDESGMPKERFSAEFPKEGPSILRIQQVVRGDSAAYFCASSPKTRANYGYTFGSGTRLTVV.

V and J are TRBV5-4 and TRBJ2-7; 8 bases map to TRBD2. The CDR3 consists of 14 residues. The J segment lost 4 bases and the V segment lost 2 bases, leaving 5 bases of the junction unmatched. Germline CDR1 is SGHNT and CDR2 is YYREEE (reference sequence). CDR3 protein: CASSFGLALYEQYF. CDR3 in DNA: TGTGCCAGCAGCTTCGGACTAGCTTTGTACGAGCAGTACTTC.

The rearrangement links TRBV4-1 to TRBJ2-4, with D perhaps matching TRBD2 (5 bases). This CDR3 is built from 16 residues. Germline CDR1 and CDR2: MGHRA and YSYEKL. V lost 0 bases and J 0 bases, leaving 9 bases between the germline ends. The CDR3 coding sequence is TGCGCCAGCAGCCAAGAACGAGGGTTAGCCAAAAACATTCAGTACTTC. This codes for CASSQERGLAKNIQYF.

CDR3 region: CASSFGSSSEQFF. CDR3 sequence (DNA): TGTGCCAGCAGCTTTGGCAGTTCCAGTGAGCAGTTCTTC. V and J are TRBV7-3 and TRBJ2-1; D gene uncertain. The CDR3 spans 13 residues. Between the trimmed V and J ends, which lost 3 bases and 9 bases, there was a span of 12 bases. Germline CDR1 reads SGHTA; CDR2 reads FQGTGA. Based on the CDR3 plus reference TRBV7-3 and TRBJ2-1, the full variable domain is GAGVSQTPSNKVTEKGKYVELRCDPISGHTALYWYRQSLGQGPEFLIYFQGTGAADDSGLPNDRFFAVRPEGSVSTLKIQRTERGDSAVYLCASSFGSSSEQFFGPGTRLTVL.

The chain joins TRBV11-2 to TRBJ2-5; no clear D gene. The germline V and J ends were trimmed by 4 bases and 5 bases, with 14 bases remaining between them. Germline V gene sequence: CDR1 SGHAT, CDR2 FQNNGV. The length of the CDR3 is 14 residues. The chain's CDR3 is CASSWGYSGETQYF. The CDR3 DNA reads TGTGCCAGCAGCTGGGGATACTCCGGGGAGACCCAGTACTTC. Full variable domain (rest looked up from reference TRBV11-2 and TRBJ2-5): EAGVAQSPRYKIIEKRQSVAFWCNPISGHATLYWYQQILGQGPKLLIQFQNNGVVDDSQLPKDRFSAERLKGVDSTLKIQPAKLEDSAVYLCASSWGYSGETQYFGPGTRLLVL.

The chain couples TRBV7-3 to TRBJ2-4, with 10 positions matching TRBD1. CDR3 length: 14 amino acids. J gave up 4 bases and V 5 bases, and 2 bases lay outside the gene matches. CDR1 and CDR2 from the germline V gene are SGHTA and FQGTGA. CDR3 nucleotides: TGTGCCAGCAGCCCGGACAGGGGGAAAAACATTCAGTACTTC. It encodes CASSPDRGKNIQYF.

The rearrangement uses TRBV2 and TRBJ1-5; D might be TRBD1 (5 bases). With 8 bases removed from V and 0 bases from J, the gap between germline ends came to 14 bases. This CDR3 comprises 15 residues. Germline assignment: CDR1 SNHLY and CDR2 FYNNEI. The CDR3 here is CASGRMDTSNQPQHF. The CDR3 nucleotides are TGTGCCAGCGGACGGATGGACACTAGCAATCAGCCCCAGCATTTT.

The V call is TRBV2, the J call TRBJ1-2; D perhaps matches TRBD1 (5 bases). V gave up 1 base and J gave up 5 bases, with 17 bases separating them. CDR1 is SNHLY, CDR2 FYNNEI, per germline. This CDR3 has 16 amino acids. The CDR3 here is CASSEELEVWTYGYTF. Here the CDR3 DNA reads TGTGCCAGCAGTGAAGAATTGGAGGTTTGGACATATGGCTACACCTTC.